Listed here are 10 T cell receptor beta chains from one sample, sequenced in a study of control samples from healthy donors and cancer patients. Using immunoSEQ multiplex PCR, the repertoire was profiled, and TCRdb retains in-frame clones only, with some absent. The table shows about 160,000 clones, with 85% to 90% occurring only once. Sequenced material: blood. The receptors shown here come from a young man in good health.

The chain combines TRBV28 with TRBJ1-5, with 7 bases lining up with TRBD1. J lost 7 bases, V lost 2 bases, and 8 bases had no gene match. This CDR3 has 15 residues. The germline V gene has CDR1 MDHEN and CDR2 SYDVKM. DNA of the CDR3: TGTGCCAGCAGTTTAGGAGACAGGGCGGGGCAGCCCCAGCATTTT. Its translation: CASSLGDRAGQPQHF.

The count of this clone is one. V gene TRBV7-9 combines with J gene TRBJ1-2; 8 bases align to TRBD1. Germline trimming cut 1 base from V and 7 bases from J; bases unmatched to any gene: 8. The germline gives CDR1 SEHNR, CDR2 FQNEAQ (reference sequence). CDR3 length equals 15 residues. The CDR3 nucleotides read TGTGCCAGCAGCTTAGGAACCGGGACAGGTGGTGGCTACACCTTC. This encodes CASSLGTGTGGGYTF.

V and J are TRBV6-2 or TRBV6-3 and TRBJ2-5; D is uncertain. CDR3 length: 14 amino acids. V lost 6 bases and J lost 2, with 13 bases in between. CDR1 is MNHEY, CDR2 SVGEGT, per germline. CDR3 sequence: CASSLDTVQETQYF. The DNA for the CDR3 is TGTGCCAGCAGCCTCGACACGGTACAAGAGACCCAGTACTTC.

The rearrangement joins TRBV11-3 to TRBJ2-1, with D perhaps TRBD1 or TRBD2 (5 bases each). Germline V CDR1 and CDR2: SGHNT, YENEEA. The CDR3 sequence is 13 residues long. The V end lost 3 bases, the J end lost 10 bases, and 13 bases lay between the germline ends. Here the CDR3 reads CASSLPGRREQFF. In DNA, the CDR3 is TGTGCCAGCAGCTTGCCGGGACGAAGAGAGCAGTTCTTC.

V gene TRBV9 combines with J gene TRBJ1-1; D perhaps matches TRBD1 (5 bases). V dropped 2 bases and J dropped 4 bases, with 12 bases sitting between them. The CDR3 is made up of 14 amino acids. From germline, CDR1 is SGDLS and CDR2 YYNGEE. DNA of the CDR3: TGTGCCAGCAGCGTTCAGGGTCGGGGCACTGAAGCTTTCTTT. This codes for CASSVQGRGTEAFF.

The genes are TRBV15 and TRBJ2-2; D uncertain. The V and J ends lost 1 base and 2 bases respectively, with 5 bases between them. Germline V gives CDR1 LNHNV, CDR2 YYDKDF (reference sequence). CDR3 length equals 14 residues. This CDR3 reads CATSRVVNTGELFF. CDR3 nucleotide sequence: TGTGCCACCAGCAGAGTGGTAAACACCGGGGAGCTGTTTTTT.

The chain combines TRBV3-1 (or the pseudogene TRBV3-2) with TRBJ2-1; TRBD2 might be the D (6 bases). CDR1 is LGHDT, CDR2 YNNKEL, per germline (reference sequence). Trimming took off 4 bases at V and 3 bases at J, with 13 bases between the two ends. CDR3 length equals 15 residues. DNA for the CDR3: TGTGCCAGCAGCCCGGGACTCCAATTCTACAATGAGCAGTTCTTC. Protein: CASSPGLQFYNEQFF.

J is TRBJ1-5 and V is TRBV6-1; perhaps TRBD1 as D (5 bases). The CDR3 totals 16 residues. Germline V gene lookup returns CDR1 MNHNS and CDR2 SASEGT. Trimming removed 4 bases at V and 5 bases at J, with 18 bases between. The chain's CDR3 is CASSATFLGADQPQHF. CDR3 DNA: TGTGCCAGCAGTGCCACGTTCCTCGGGGCGGATCAGCCCCAGCATTTT.

V is TRBV7-2 and J is TRBJ1-1; unclear D gene. With 7 bases removed from V and 8 bases from J, the gap between germline ends came to 14 bases. The CDR3 spans 12 residues. The germline gives CDR1 SGHTA, CDR2 FQGNSA. The CDR3 region has the DNA TGTGCCAGCACCATTTCCGTGGGAGAAGCTTTCTTT. Translation gives CASTISVGEAFF.

V and J are TRBV7-3 and TRBJ2-2; the D gene is possibly TRBD2 (7 bases). Per the germline V gene, CDR1 is SGHTA and CDR2 is FQGTGA. The V and J ends lost 1 base and 5 bases respectively, with 11 bases between them. This CDR3 has 15 residues. CDR3 DNA sequence: TGTGCCAGCAGCTTAAAACAGGGAGGGACCGGGGAGCTGTTTTTT. As protein: CASSLKQGGTGELFF.